A selection of T cell receptor beta chains follows, all from one sample in a study of blood T cell repertoires in COVID-19. Sequencing was performed with immunoSEQ multiplex PCR; in TCRdb, only in-frame clones are kept and a portion is missing. In the table there are about 220,000 clones, 82% of which are singletons. Material: peripheral blood. The receptor set was obtained from a woman older than 75 with acute or convalescent COVID-19. The CDR3 runs from the conserved cysteine through the conserved F or W. The D gene is left open where the match is weak. Part of the rows lack a size; the others show once, few, many or a class for expanded clones.

cdr3_nt	cdr3_aa	d_call	cdr3_length	clone_size	j_call	v_call
TGTGCCAGCGATCGGGAGACCCAGTACTTC	CASDRETQYF	.	10	.	TRBJ2-5	TRBV2
TGTGCCAGCAGGACGGACAGCAAGGACTATGGCTACACCTTC	CASRTDSKDYGYTF	.	14	few	TRBJ1-2	TRBV2
TGTGCCAGCAGTTTCGCGGCCTATGGCTACACCTTC	CASSFAAYGYTF	.	12	.	TRBJ1-2	TRBV28
TGTGCCAGCAGCCCTACTGATACGGGGGGCCTCAATGAGCAGTTCTTC	CASSPTDTGGLNEQFF	.	16	.	TRBJ2-1	TRBV7-3
TGTGCCAGCAGCCCGGCGACAGGGGGCACCTATGGCTACACCTTC	CASSPATGGTYGYTF	TRBD1	15	.	TRBJ1-2	TRBV4-2
TGTGCCAGCAGTGGGAAGCGGACAGGGAGGACCTACGAGCAGTACTTC	CASSGKRTGRTYEQYF	TRBD1	16	.	TRBJ2-7	TRBV6-1
TGTGCCACCAGTGAGGGGGACAGGGGGCGCGTTGGCTACACCTTC	CATSEGDRGRVGYTF	TRBD1	15	.	TRBJ1-2	TRBV24-1
TGTGCCAGCAGCGAGACTAGCGGCACAGATACGCAGTATTTT	CASSETSGTDTQYF	TRBD2	14	.	TRBJ2-3	TRBV7-2
TGTGCCAGTACCTCACGCGGCGGGGCCGATTCACCCCTCCACTTT	CASTSRGGADSPLHF	.	15	.	TRBJ1-6	TRBV19
TGCGCCAGCAGCTTGTCTCCGAGCGGGGGGGCCGGGGAGCTGTTTTTT	CASSLSPSGGAGELFF	TRBD2	16	.	TRBJ2-2	TRBV5-1
TGCGCCAGCAGCCAAGGGTTCGGGGGGCAGGGAAATCAGCCCCAGCATTTT	CASSQGFGGQGNQPQHF	.	17	few	TRBJ1-5	TRBV4-1
TGTGCCAGCAGCCAGGACGGGACACTTTCCTACGAGCAGTACTTC	CASSQDGTLSYEQYF	.	15	once	TRBJ2-7	TRBV3-1/TRBV3-2
TGTGCCAGCAGCCAAAAGCCCGTTAACTATGGCTACACCTTC	CASSQKPVNYGYTF	.	14	.	TRBJ1-2	TRBV3-1/TRBV3-2
TGTGCCAGCAGCCAGGGTTCTAATTCACCCCTCCACTTT	CASSQGSNSPLHF	.	13	.	TRBJ1-6	TRBV11-2
TGTGCCAGCAGCCAAGGGAGTAGGACAGGGATGAACACTGAAGCTTTCTTT	CASSQGSRTGMNTEAFF	TRBD1	17	.	TRBJ1-1	TRBV4-2
TGTGCCAGTAGTATTGGAGCGACGAGCAATGAGCAGTTCTTC	CASSIGATSNEQFF	.	14	.	TRBJ2-1	TRBV19
TGTGCCAGCAGCTTGGGTTTACAAAACACAGATACGCAGTATTTT	CASSLGLQNTDTQYF	.	15	.	TRBJ2-3	TRBV5-4
TGTGCCAGCACCAGAGAGGATGGGACCCAGTACTTC	CASTREDGTQYF	.	12	.	TRBJ2-5	TRBV7-8
TGTGCCAGCAGGGGGACAGGGTACTATGGCTACACCTTC	CASRGTGYYGYTF	TRBD1	13	.	TRBJ1-2	TRBV12-3/TRBV12-4
TGTGCCAGCAGTTCCCAGGGGGGCCATACGCAGTATTTT	CASSSQGGHTQYF	.	13	once	TRBJ2-3	TRBV5-4
TGTGCCAGTATGGGGACAGAGAACACTGAAGCTTTCTTT	CASMGTENTEAFF	TRBD1	13	.	TRBJ1-1	TRBV19
TGTGCCAGCAGAACCAGGGGTATTTACAATGAGCAGTTCTTC	CASRTRGIYNEQFF	.	14	.	TRBJ2-1	TRBV6-5
TGTGCCAGCAGCACAAACCGGGACAGCTACGAGCAGTACTTC	CASSTNRDSYEQYF	TRBD1	14	.	TRBJ2-7	TRBV7-2
TGTGCCAGCAACCTAGGGACAGGGTGGGGTCAGCCCCAGCATTTT	CASNLGTGWGQPQHF	TRBD1	15	.	TRBJ1-5	TRBV6-5
TGTGCCAGTAGTCAATGGACTAGCGAATACGACGACGAGCAGTACTTC	CASSQWTSEYDDEQYF	TRBD2	16	.	TRBJ2-7	TRBV19
TGTGCCAGCAGCGTAAGGGACAGGGTGAGCTCTGGGGCCAACGTCCTGACTTTC	CASSVRDRVSSGANVLTF	TRBD1	18	.	TRBJ2-6	TRBV9
TGTGCCAGCAGCTTAGGAGGGTTCAGCGAGCAGTACTTC	CASSLGGFSEQYF	.	13	.	TRBJ2-7	TRBV7-9
TGCGCCAGCAGCTTACAGGGGTTAACCGGGGAGCTGTTTTTT	CASSLQGLTGELFF	TRBD1	14	.	TRBJ2-2	TRBV5-1
TGTGCCAGCAGCCGACCGGGACAGGGATCCTACAATGAGCAGTTCTTC	CASSRPGQGSYNEQFF	TRBD1	16	.	TRBJ2-1	TRBV28